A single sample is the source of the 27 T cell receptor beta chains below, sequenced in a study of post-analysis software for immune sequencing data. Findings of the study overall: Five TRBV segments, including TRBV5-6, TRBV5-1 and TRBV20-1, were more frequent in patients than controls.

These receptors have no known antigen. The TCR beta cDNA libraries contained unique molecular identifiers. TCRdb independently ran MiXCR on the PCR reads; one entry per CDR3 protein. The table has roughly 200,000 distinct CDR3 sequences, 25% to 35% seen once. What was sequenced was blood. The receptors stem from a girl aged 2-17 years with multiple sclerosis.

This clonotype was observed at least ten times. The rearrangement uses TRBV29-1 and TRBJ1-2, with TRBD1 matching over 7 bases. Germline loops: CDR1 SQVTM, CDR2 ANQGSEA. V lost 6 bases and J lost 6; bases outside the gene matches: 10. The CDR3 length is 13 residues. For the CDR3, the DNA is TGCAGCGTAAGACAGGGCAACCGCGATGGCTACACCTTC. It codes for CSVRQGNRDGYTF.

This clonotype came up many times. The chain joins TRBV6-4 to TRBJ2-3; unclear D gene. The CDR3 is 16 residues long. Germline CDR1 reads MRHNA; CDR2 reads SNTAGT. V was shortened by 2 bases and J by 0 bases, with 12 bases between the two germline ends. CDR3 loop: CASSDPATTSTDTQYF. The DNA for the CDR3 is TGTGCCAGCAGTGACCCGGCTACAACTAGCACAGATACGCAGTATTTT.

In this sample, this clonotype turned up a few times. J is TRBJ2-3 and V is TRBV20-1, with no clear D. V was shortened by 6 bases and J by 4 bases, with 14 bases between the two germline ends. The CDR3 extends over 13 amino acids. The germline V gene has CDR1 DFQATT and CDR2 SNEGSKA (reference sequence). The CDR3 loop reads CSAMKGKADTQYF. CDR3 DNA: TGCAGTGCCATGAAAGGGAAGGCAGATACGCAGTATTTT.

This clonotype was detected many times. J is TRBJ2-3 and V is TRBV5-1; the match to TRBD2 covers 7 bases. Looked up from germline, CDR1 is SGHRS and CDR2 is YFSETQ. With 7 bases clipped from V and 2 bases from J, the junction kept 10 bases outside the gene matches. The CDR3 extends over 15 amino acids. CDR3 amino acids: CASLRSGELTDTQYF. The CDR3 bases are TGCGCCAGCTTAAGAAGCGGGGAACTCACAGATACGCAGTATTTT.

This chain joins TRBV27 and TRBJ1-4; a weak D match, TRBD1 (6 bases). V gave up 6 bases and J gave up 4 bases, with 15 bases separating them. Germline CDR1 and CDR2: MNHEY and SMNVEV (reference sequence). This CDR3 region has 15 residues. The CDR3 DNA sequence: TGTGCCAGCAGGAAAAACAGGGTCTATAATGAAAAACTGTTTTTT. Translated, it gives CASRKNRVYNEKLFF.

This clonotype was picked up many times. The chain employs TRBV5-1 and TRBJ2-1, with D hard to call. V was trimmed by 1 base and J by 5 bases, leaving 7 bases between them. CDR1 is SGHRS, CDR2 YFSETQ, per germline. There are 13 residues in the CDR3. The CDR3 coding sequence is TGCGCCAGCAGCTTGCGCGGCAACAATGAGCAGTTCTTC. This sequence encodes CASSLRGNNEQFF.

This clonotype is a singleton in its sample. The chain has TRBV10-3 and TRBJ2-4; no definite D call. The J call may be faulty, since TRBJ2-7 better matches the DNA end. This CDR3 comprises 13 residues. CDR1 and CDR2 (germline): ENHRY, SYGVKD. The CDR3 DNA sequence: TGTGCCATCAGTGGCGGCCCCACCTACGAGCAGTACTTC. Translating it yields CAISGGPTYEQYF.

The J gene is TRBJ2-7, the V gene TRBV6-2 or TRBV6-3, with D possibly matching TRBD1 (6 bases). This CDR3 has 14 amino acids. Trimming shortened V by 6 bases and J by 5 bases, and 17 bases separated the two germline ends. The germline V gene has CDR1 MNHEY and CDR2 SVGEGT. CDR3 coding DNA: TGTGCCAGCAGCTTACTTGGACAGCTCCACGAGCAGTACTTC. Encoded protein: CASSLLGQLHEQYF.

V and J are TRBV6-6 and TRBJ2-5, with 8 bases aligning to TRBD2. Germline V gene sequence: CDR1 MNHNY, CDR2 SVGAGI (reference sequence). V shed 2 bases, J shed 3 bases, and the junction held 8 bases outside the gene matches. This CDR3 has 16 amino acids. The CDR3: CASSYPRGRTEETQYF. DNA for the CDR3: TGTGCCAGCAGTTACCCCCGCGGGAGGACTGAAGAGACCCAGTACTTC.

The CDR3 DNA follows: TGCAGTGCTACTCGAATAGCGGGGGTAAACACAGATACGCAGTATTTT. Its protein product is CSATRIAGVNTDTQYF. The rearrangement links TRBV20-1 to TRBJ2-3; 9 bases map to TRBD2. CDR3 length equals 16 residues. Germline CDR1 reads DFQATT; CDR2 reads SNEGSKA (reference sequence). The V and J ends lost 4 bases and 2 bases, in that order; junction bases with no gene match: 10.

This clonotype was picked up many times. Here the CDR3 reads CASSQEGLGLAGHNEQFF. CDR3 DNA sequence: TGTGCCAGCAGCCAAGAAGGTCTGGGACTAGCGGGACACAATGAGCAGTTCTTC. This chain uses TRBV14 with TRBJ2-1; 13 bases line up with TRBD2. CDR3 length: 18 amino acids. The germline CDR1 and CDR2 sequences are SGHDN and FVKESK. V gave up 0 bases and J gave up 5 bases; unmatched junction bases: 7.

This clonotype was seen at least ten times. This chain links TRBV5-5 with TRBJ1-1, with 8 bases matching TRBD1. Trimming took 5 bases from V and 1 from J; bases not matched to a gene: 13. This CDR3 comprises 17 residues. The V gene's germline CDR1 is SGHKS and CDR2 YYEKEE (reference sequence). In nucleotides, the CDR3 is TGTGCCAGCAGTTACAGGGTTTGGCAGGGGGCGAACACTGAAGCTTTCTTT. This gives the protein CASSYRVWQGANTEAFF.

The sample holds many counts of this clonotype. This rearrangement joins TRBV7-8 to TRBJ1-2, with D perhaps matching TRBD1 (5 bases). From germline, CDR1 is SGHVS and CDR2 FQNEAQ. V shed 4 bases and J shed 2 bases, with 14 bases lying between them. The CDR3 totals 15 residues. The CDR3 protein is CASSSPGRTNYGYTF. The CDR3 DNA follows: TGTGCCAGCAGCTCTCCGGGACGGACAAACTATGGCTACACCTTC.

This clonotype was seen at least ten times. CDR3 protein: CASSLKTFLTDTQYF. The CDR3 region has the DNA TGCGCCAGCAGCTTGAAAACTTTTCTCACAGATACGCAGTATTTT. The chain carries TRBV5-1 and TRBJ2-3; D is unclear. CDR3 length equals 15 residues. Germline CDR1 SGHRS, CDR2 YFSETQ. The V end lost 1 base, the J end lost 2 bases, and 11 bases lay between the germline ends.

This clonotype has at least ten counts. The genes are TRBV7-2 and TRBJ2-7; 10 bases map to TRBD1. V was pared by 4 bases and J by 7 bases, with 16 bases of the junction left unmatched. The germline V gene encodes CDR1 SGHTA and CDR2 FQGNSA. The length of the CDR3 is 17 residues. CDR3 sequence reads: CASSSAWGRQGAREQYF. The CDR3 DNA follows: TGTGCCAGCAGCTCCGCTTGGGGTCGACAGGGGGCGCGGGAGCAGTACTTC.

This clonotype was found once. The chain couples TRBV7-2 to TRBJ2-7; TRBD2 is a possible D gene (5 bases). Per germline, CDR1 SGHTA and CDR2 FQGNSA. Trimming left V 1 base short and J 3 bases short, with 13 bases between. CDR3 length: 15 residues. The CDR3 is CASSLVPHGGYEQYF. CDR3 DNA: TGTGCCAGCAGCTTAGTCCCTCATGGAGGCTACGAGCAGTACTTC.

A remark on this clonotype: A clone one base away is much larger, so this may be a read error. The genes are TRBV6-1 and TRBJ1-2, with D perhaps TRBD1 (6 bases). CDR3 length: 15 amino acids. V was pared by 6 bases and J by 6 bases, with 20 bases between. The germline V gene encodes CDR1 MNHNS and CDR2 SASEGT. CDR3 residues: CASSSLGQRYHGYTF. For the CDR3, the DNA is TGTGCCAGCAGCTCCCTCGGACAGCGCTACCATGGCTACACCTTC.

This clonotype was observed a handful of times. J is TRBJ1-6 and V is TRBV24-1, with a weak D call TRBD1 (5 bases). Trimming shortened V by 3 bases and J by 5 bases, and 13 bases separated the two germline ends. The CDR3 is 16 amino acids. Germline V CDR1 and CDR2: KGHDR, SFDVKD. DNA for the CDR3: TGTGCCACCAGTGATCCCCCCCGGGGGGATAATTCACCCCTCCACTTT. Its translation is CATSDPPRGDNSPLHF.

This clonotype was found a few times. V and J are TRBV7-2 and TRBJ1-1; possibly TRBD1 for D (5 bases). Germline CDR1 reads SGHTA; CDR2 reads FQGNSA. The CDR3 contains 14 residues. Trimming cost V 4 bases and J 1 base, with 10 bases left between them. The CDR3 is CASSWLGGNTEAFF. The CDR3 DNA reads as TGTGCCAGCAGCTGGCTCGGGGGGAACACTGAAGCTTTCTTT.

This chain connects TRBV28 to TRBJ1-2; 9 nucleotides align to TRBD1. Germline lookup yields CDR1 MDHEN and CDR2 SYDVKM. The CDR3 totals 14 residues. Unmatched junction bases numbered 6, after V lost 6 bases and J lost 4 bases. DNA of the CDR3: TGTGCCAGCAGGCCACAGGACAGGGGCTATGGCTACACCTTC. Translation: CASRPQDRGYGYTF.

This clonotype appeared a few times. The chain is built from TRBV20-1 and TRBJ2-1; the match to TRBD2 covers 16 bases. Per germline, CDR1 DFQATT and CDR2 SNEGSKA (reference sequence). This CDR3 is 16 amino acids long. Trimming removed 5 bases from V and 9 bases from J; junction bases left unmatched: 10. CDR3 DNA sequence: TGCAGTGCTCGTCGGTCCGGGACTAGCGGGAGGGGTGAGCAGTTCTTC. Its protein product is CSARRSGTSGRGEQFF.

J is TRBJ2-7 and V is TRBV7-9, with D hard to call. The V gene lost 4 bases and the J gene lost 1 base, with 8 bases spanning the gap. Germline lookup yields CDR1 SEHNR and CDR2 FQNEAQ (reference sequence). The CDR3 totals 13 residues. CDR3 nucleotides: TGTGCCAGCAGCTCGGCGGCTTCCTACGAGCAGTACTTC. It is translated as CASSSAASYEQYF.

This CDR3 is CASSLRAGGEIGRNEQFF. Written as DNA, the CDR3 is TGTGCCAGCAGCTTGAGGGCGGGCGGGGAGATCGGTCGCAATGAGCAGTTCTTC. The chain uses TRBV11-2 and TRBJ2-1, with D perhaps TRBD2 (6 bases). CDR3 size: 18 residues. V lost 3 bases to trimming and J lost 6 bases, with 24 bases between them. Germline-derived CDR1 and CDR2 are SGHAT and FQNNGV. Supplemented by reference TRBV11-2 and TRBJ2-1, the full variable domain reads EAGVAQSPRYKIIEKRQSVAFWCNPISGHATLYWYQQILGQGPKLLIQFQNNGVVDDSQLPKDRFSAERLKGVDSTLKIQPAKLEDSAVYLCASSLRAGGEIGRNEQFFGPGTRLTVL.

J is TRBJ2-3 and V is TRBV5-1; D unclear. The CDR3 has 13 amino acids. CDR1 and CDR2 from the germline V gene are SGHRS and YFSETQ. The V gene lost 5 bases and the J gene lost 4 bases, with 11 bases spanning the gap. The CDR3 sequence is CASSPSEADTQYF. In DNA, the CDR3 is TGCGCCAGCAGTCCCAGCGAGGCAGATACGCAGTATTTT.

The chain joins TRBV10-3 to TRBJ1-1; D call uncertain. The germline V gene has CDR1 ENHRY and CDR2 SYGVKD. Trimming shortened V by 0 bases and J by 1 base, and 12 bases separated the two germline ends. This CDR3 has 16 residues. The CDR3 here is CAISESSNGPNTEAFF. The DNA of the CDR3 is TGTGCCATCAGTGAGTCGAGTAACGGTCCGAACACTGAAGCTTTCTTT.

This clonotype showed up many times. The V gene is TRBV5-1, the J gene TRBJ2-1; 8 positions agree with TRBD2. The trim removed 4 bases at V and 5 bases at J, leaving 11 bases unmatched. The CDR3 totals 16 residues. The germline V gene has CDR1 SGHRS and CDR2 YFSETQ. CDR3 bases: TGCGCCAGCAGCCCCCCAACGGGAGGGCCCAACAATGAGCAGTTCTTC. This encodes CASSPPTGGPNNEQFF.

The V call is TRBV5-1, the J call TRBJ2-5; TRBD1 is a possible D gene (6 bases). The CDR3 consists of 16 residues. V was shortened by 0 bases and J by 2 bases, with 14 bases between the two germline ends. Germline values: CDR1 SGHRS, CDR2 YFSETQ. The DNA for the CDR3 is TGCGCCAGCAGCTTGGCCCCGGGACAACATCAAGAGACCCAGTACTTC. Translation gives CASSLAPGQHQETQYF.